This TCR beta chain was captured by sequencing in a study of blood T cell repertoires in COVID-19 (dated by TCRdb to between 2020 and 2021). In terms of the full investigation: Collaborator samples came from the United States, Italy and Spain and covered acute and convalescent phases of COVID-19. The material from the prospective study consisted of cDNA or gDNA derived from T cells, B-cell-depleted T cells, or PBMCs. The dataset comprised deeply sampled blood TCRbeta repertoires from subjects exposed to, actively infected with, or recovered from COVID-19. The repertoires were released in a freely available public database meant as a resource for research on the immune response to SARS-CoV-2. The samples were drawn from two sources: the first 160 participants of the ongoing ImmuneRACE study, and 950 to 1,500 subjects contributed by 6 global collaborators. A de-identified subject ID, COVID-19 status, age in years and sex were almost always included in the sample metadata. HLA class I and class II types, where available, came from metadata supplied by the sample provider rather than from assay-based typing.

TCRbeta CDR3 regions were amplified from genomic DNA using the immunoSEQ Assay, a bias-controlled multiplex PCR. Per the source publication's procedure: Within the assay, amplification of reference gene primers was used to estimate how many nucleated cells each sample contained. To quantify the absolute abundance of each unique TCRbeta CDR3 rearrangement, sequence reads were collapsed and filtered. Productive Simpson clonality was computed per sample as the square root of Simpson's diversity index over productive rearrangements. The source is immuneACCESS, and TCRdb retained only in-frame sequences with V and J called. Part of the clones is not carried over; for the studies checked, unresolved V genes explain less than half of this, and the remainder is unexplained. That table supplies the V and J calls and clone size; D and trimming were determined from the DNA. The sample profile shows approximately 100,000 clones; about 79% of them were found once. The top ten constitute approximately 7.9% of the sample.

Study-wide conclusions, independent of this receptor: Clinical and demographic metadata were provided uncurated, with the amount varying by source and participant.

The collaborating institutions used their own protocols to collect whole blood in K2EDTA tubes. For TCRbeta analysis, collaborators shipped samples as frozen whole blood, isolated PBMCs, or DNA extracted from either of those sample types. This clone was observed a single time. What this receptor recognizes is not known. Per-base qualities were not stored, and no clone one base away is much larger. Inclusive of the bounding cysteine and phenylalanine, the CDR3 is 12 residues long. Just CDR3 DNA is preserved here, 36 bases in frame from base 1. The germline V gene (reference sequence) sets CDR1 to SEHNR and CDR2 to FQNEAQ. A distance of 7 bases separates the germline ends of V and J, which lose 5 bases and 3 bases respectively.

The TCR was taken from an elderly woman with active or convalescent COVID-19. Material for sequencing was peripheral blood. The chain was built from TRBV7-9 and TRBJ1-2; the D gene identity is not certain. The nucleotide sequence reads as follows: TGTGCCAGCAGCAACGAGTACTATGGCTACACCTTC. Its product reads: CASSNEYYGYTF.